Each of the 21 T cell receptor beta chains below was sequenced from the same sample in a study of shared clonotypes between healthy human individuals. The table came from immunoSEQ multiplex PCR; TCRdb's copy has only in-frame clones and leaves some out. The table includes around 2,000,000 clones, 95% detected once. Sequencing input: naive CD4+ T cells sorted from blood. Subset in this sample: CD45RA+ positively selected. These receptors all stem from a man aged 18 to 35 in good health.

V usage is TRBV20-1 and J usage is TRBJ2-1; D is undetermined. The CDR3 contains 11 residues. Germline V gene data show CDR1 as DFQATT and CDR2 as SNEGSKA (reference sequence). V lost 5 bases and J 6 bases, leaving 8 bases between the germline ends. The CDR3 DNA reads TGCAGTGCTTACAACCTCAATGAGCAGTTCTTC. It translates to CSAYNLNEQFF.

V is TRBV2 and J is TRBJ1-2, with 8 bases fitting TRBD1. The V and J ends lost 5 bases and 4 bases, in that order; junction bases with no gene match: 6. Germline lookup yields CDR1 SNHLY and CDR2 FYNNEI. CDR3 length: 14 amino acids. This chain's CDR3 is CASSSTGGGYGYTF. The CDR3 DNA follows: TGTGCCAGCAGTTCAACAGGGGGTGGCTATGGCTACACCTTC.

A remark on this clone: Other nucleotide sequences from this sample produce the same CDR3. The rearrangement uses TRBV2 and TRBJ1-1; 9 bases align to TRBD1. V shed 4 bases, J shed 2 bases, and the junction held 8 bases outside the gene matches. This CDR3 is 16 amino acids long. CDR1 is SNHLY and CDR2 is FYNNEI in the germline V gene. The CDR3 spells CASSGRDRVFNTEAFF. The CDR3 DNA follows: TGTGCCAGCAGTGGTCGGGACAGGGTATTTAACACTGAAGCTTTCTTT.

The CDR3 DNA sequence: TGCGCCAGCAGAGAGGGAGGGCCTCTCTCCTACGAGCAGTACTTC. This gives the protein CASREGGPLSYEQYF. This rearrangement joins TRBV10-1 to TRBJ2-7, with 7 positions matching TRBD2. Germline V lookup: CDR1 WNHNN, CDR2 SYGVQD (reference sequence). With 6 bases clipped from V and 0 bases from J, the junction kept 8 bases outside the gene matches. The CDR3 runs 15 residues.

The genes are TRBV7-2 and TRBJ1-2; TRBD1 is a possible D gene (5 bases). The CDR3 has 14 residues. The germline V gene encodes CDR1 SGHTA and CDR2 FQGNSA. The V end was cut by 2 bases, the J end by 6 bases, with 13 bases between. The CDR3 nucleotides are TGTGCCAGCAGCTTATTTCAGGGTAGAGATGGCTACACCTTC. Translation: CASSLFQGRDGYTF.

V and J are TRBV7-9 and TRBJ2-3; tentative D call: TRBD1 (6 bases). Germline CDR1 is SEHNR and CDR2 is FQNEAQ (reference sequence). V dropped 4 bases and J dropped 2 bases, with 22 bases sitting between them. The CDR3 runs to 18 residues. CDR3 DNA sequence: TGTGCCAGCAGCTCTTACCCCCGTCACAGGGAGTACACAGATACGCAGTATTTT. Translating it yields CASSSYPRHREYTDTQYF.

The chain joins TRBV9 to TRBJ2-5; weak D call: TRBD1 (7 bases). The CDR3 covers 15 residues. V was clipped by 3 bases and J by 4 bases, with 16 bases between them. Germline V gene sequence: CDR1 SGDLS, CDR2 YYNGEE. The CDR3 DNA follows: TGTGCCAGCAGCGCGAGACAGGGAGGTTTAGAGACCCAGTACTTC. This sequence encodes CASSARQGGLETQYF.

V gene TRBV6-5 combines with J gene TRBJ2-7, with 7 nucleotides matching TRBD1. The CDR3 sequence is 15 residues long. The germline V gene has CDR1 MNHEY and CDR2 SVGAGI. Trimming took 6 bases from V and 5 from J; bases not matched to a gene: 13. CDR3 nucleotides: TGTGCCAGCAGATCGACAGGGTTGAGCTGGGACGAGCAGTACTTC. It codes for CASRSTGLSWDEQYF.

This clone was recorded only once. The V and J genes are TRBV10-3 and TRBJ2-1, with a tentative D call TRBD1 (6 bases). CDR1 ENHRY and CDR2 SYGVKD come from the germline V gene. The CDR3 spans 13 residues. With 11 bases removed from V and 0 bases from J, the gap between germline ends came to 11 bases. The CDR3 nucleotides read TGTGCCCACCGGACAGACTCCTACAATGAGCAGTTCTTC. As protein: CAHRTDSYNEQFF.

This clone came up once. CDR3 sequence: CASSEGGLGGKEYF. Written as DNA, the CDR3 is TGTGCCAGCAGTGAAGGAGGGTTGGGAGGGAAGGAGTACTTC. The chain combines TRBV6-1 with TRBJ2-7; 7 nucleotides agree with TRBD2. The CDR3 consists of 14 residues. Germline V gene data show CDR1 as MNHNS and CDR2 as SASEGT. The ends lost 1 base at V and 11 bases at J; junction bases unmatched: 11.

The V and J genes are TRBV7-2 and TRBJ2-7, with D tentatively TRBD2 (5 bases). The CDR3 spans 13 residues. Trimming stripped 3 bases from V and 5 bases from J, with 11 bases between. CDR1 SGHTA and CDR2 FQGNSA come from the germline V gene. CDR3 nucleotide sequence: TGTGCCAGCAGCTTTTACCCGCGGGACGAGCAGTACTTC. It yields the protein CASSFYPRDEQYF.

For this clone: At the DNA level, this CDR3 is encoded by other sequences in the same sample as well. The chain links TRBV7-3 to TRBJ2-1, with 7 positions matching TRBD1. J gave up 2 bases and V 1 base, and 5 bases lay outside the gene matches. The CDR3 length is 16 residues. Germline lookup yields CDR1 SGHTA and CDR2 FQGTGA. As DNA, the CDR3 is TGTGCCAGCAGCTTAAGCGGTCAGGGGGCCTACAATGAGCAGTTCTTC. This sequence encodes CASSLSGQGAYNEQFF. The full variable domain, completed using reference TRBV7-3 and TRBJ2-1, is GAGVSQTPSNKVTEKGKYVELRCDPISGHTALYWYRQSLGQGPEFLIYFQGTGAADDSGLPNDRFFAVRPEGSVSTLKIQRTERGDSAVYLCASSLSGQGAYNEQFFGPGTRLTVL.

The chain carries TRBV29-1 and TRBJ1-1; 7 nucleotides align to TRBD1. CDR1 and CDR2 from the germline V gene are SQVTM and ANQGSEA. The J segment lost 0 bases and the V segment lost 7 bases, leaving 5 bases of the junction unmatched. The CDR3 consists of 13 residues. CDR3 amino acids: CSGGQPMNTEAFF. The CDR3 coding sequence is TGCAGCGGGGGACAGCCAATGAACACTGAAGCTTTCTTT.

The chain carries TRBV9 and TRBJ1-5, with D maybe TRBD1 (6 bases). This CDR3 region has 14 residues. From germline, CDR1 is SGDLS and CDR2 YYNGEE. The germline V and J ends were trimmed by 1 base and 9 bases, with 14 bases remaining between them. In DNA form, the CDR3 reads TGTGCCAGCAGCGTAAGGGGGGATAGTCTGCCCCAGCATTTT. This gives the protein CASSVRGDSLPQHF.

Written as DNA, the CDR3 is TGTGCCAGCAGCTACTATTCTAGCACAGATACGCAGTATTTT. This gives the protein CASSYYSSTDTQYF. The chain is built from TRBV13 and TRBJ2-3; D is unclear. Between the trimmed V and J ends, which lost 4 bases and 0 bases, there was a span of 8 bases. Germline lookup yields CDR1 PRHDT and CDR2 FYEKMQ (reference sequence). CDR3 size: 14 residues.

V is TRBV18 and J is TRBJ1-5, with a possible D match to TRBD1 (6 bases). Trimming took off 0 bases at V and 1 base at J, with 16 bases between the two ends. Germline CDR1 KGHSH, CDR2 LQKENI. The CDR3 loop spans 18 amino acids. The CDR3 coding sequence is TGTGCCAGCTCACCACCCCACAGGGCGAAGTACAGCAATCAGCCCCAGCATTTT. Protein: CASSPPHRAKYSNQPQHF.

The J gene is TRBJ2-1, the V gene TRBV6-1; D is uncertain. V was clipped by 0 bases and J by 7 bases, with 7 bases between them. The CDR3 spans 13 residues. CDR1 is MNHNS, CDR2 SASEGT, per germline. CDR3 protein: CASSEAGWNEQFF. The CDR3 bases are TGTGCCAGCAGTGAAGCGGGCTGGAATGAGCAGTTCTTC.

The chain carries TRBV7-9 and TRBJ2-7, with 9 bases aligning to TRBD2. The germline gives CDR1 SEHNR, CDR2 FQNEAQ (reference sequence). CDR3 length equals 15 residues. V shed 5 bases, J shed 2 bases, and the junction held 7 bases outside the gene matches. CDR3 nucleotides: TGTGCCAGCAGCCGACTAGCGGAAGGACCCTACGAGCAGTACTTC. It yields the protein CASSRLAEGPYEQYF.

The chain carries TRBV7-9 and TRBJ2-7; D is perhaps TRBD1 (5 bases). Germline assignment: CDR1 SEHNR and CDR2 FQNEAQ (reference sequence). The CDR3 loop spans 14 amino acids. V lost 5 bases and J lost 0, with 11 bases in between. The CDR3 here is CASSTSTDSYEQYF. CDR3 coding DNA: TGTGCCAGCAGCACGTCGACAGACTCCTACGAGCAGTACTTC.

This chain joins TRBV9 and TRBJ2-7; 8 nucleotides line up with TRBD1. This CDR3 contains 16 residues. CDR1 is SGDLS and CDR2 is YYNGEE in the germline V gene. Trimming removed 4 bases from V and 0 bases from J; junction bases left unmatched: 9. The CDR3 sequence is CASSPQGAGGSYEQYF. The CDR3 DNA follows: TGTGCCAGCAGCCCCCAGGGGGCGGGTGGCTCCTACGAGCAGTACTTC.

The chain is built from TRBV12-5 and TRBJ1-4; D may be TRBD1 (5 bases). The CDR3 totals 14 residues. Germline values: CDR1 LGHNT, CDR2 FRNRAP. CDR3: CVCTTRATNEKLFF. The CDR3 region has the DNA TGTGTTTGTACGACCAGGGCGACTAATGAAAAACTGTTTTTT.